These 27 T cell receptor beta chains share one sample of origin, sequenced in a study of blood T cell repertoires in COVID-19. Produced via immunoSEQ multiplex PCR; TCRdb's table is partial and in-frame only. Here the sample spans roughly 120,000 clones, 92% being singletons. Sequencing was performed on peripheral blood. The receptor source for this set is a man over 45 with COVID-19, enrolled during active disease.

The chain uses TRBV5-5 and TRBJ2-7; the match to TRBD2 covers 14 bases. The CDR3 has 15 residues. The J segment lost 6 bases and the V segment lost 3 bases, leaving 5 bases of the junction unmatched. Germline CDR1 SGHKS, CDR2 YYEKEE (reference sequence). The CDR3 region has the DNA TGTGCCAGCAGCTACCACGGGACTAGCGGGAGCGAGCAGTACTTC. Translating it yields CASSYHGTSGSEQYF.

This sequence joins TRBV18 and TRBJ1-2; no definite D call. With 1 base removed from V and 3 bases from J, the gap between germline ends came to 12 bases. Germline V gives CDR1 KGHSH, CDR2 LQKENI. CDR3 length: 15 residues. The CDR3 coding sequence is TGTGCCAGCTCACCACGACGGGGTCCTGACTATGGCTACACCTTC. It yields the protein CASSPRRGPDYGYTF.

The count of this clone is one. The chain couples TRBV6-6 to TRBJ1-1, with D hard to call. The V end lost 2 bases, the J end lost 2 bases, and 6 bases lay between the germline ends. In germline, CDR1 is MNHNY, CDR2 SVGAGI (reference sequence). There are 13 residues in the CDR3. This CDR3 reads CASSYRRNTEAFF. CDR3 nucleotides: TGTGCCAGCAGTTACAGGAGAAACACTGAAGCTTTCTTT.

V and J are TRBV4-1 and TRBJ2-1, with D possibly matching TRBD2 (7 bases). V was pared by 0 bases and J by 12 bases, with 18 bases between. CDR3 length: 15 amino acids. Germline V gene lookup returns CDR1 MGHRA and CDR2 YSYEKL. CDR3 sequence (DNA): TGCGCCAGCAGCCAAGATCCGGGGGGCGACCGCTGGCAGTTCTTC. Translating it yields CASSQDPGGDRWQFF.

The genes are TRBV5-1 and TRBJ2-2; D not resolved. In germline, CDR1 is SGHRS, CDR2 YFSETQ. The V end lost 2 bases, the J end lost 0 bases, and 8 bases lay between the germline ends. The CDR3 contains 15 residues. The CDR3 reads CASSFPRSNTGELFF. The CDR3 nucleotides read TGCGCCAGCAGCTTTCCCAGATCGAACACCGGGGAGCTGTTTTTT.

The CDR3 coding sequence is TGTGCCAGCAGCCCCCAGACTAGCGCACAAGAGACCCAGTACTTC. Translation gives CASSPQTSAQETQYF. This chain joins TRBV7-2 and TRBJ2-5; 8 positions match TRBD2. This CDR3 has 15 residues. J gave up 2 bases and V 5 bases, and 7 bases lay outside the gene matches. Germline CDR1 and CDR2: SGHTA and FQGNSA.

The chain couples TRBV11-2 to TRBJ2-2; unclear D gene. The germline gives CDR1 SGHAT, CDR2 FQNNGV. The CDR3 totals 14 residues. V was shortened by 1 base and J by 5 bases, with 8 bases between the two germline ends. Here the CDR3 reads CASSLGLLTGELFF. CDR3 sequence (DNA): TGTGCCAGCAGCTTAGGACTCCTGACCGGGGAGCTGTTTTTT.

CDR3 in DNA: TGCGCCAGCAGCTTGGCCAGTTACCAAGAGACCCAGTACTTC. This sequence encodes CASSLASYQETQYF. The V call is TRBV5-1, the J call TRBJ2-5; D gene unclear. Trimming took 0 bases from V and 0 from J, leaving 6 bases between them. The CDR3 has 14 residues. The germline gives CDR1 SGHRS, CDR2 YFSETQ.

This chain connects TRBV9 to TRBJ2-1; D is unclear. The length of the CDR3 is 14 residues. CDR1 and CDR2 (germline): SGDLS, YYNGEE. V gave up 0 bases and J gave up 8 bases, with 12 bases separating them. The CDR3 loop is CASSVDLRSDEQFF. The CDR3 region has the DNA TGTGCCAGCAGCGTAGATCTGAGGAGCGATGAGCAGTTCTTC.

This chain connects TRBV18 to TRBJ2-2, with 8 nucleotides matching TRBD1. Germline V gene sequence: CDR1 KGHSH, CDR2 LQKENI. Trimming removed 3 bases from V and 6 bases from J; junction bases left unmatched: 6. The CDR3 is 15 residues long. CDR3 region: CASSPQTGVAGELFF. The CDR3, as DNA: TGTGCCAGCTCACCCCAGACAGGGGTGGCCGGGGAGCTGTTTTTT.

The rearrangement links TRBV11-2 to TRBJ2-7; D perhaps matches TRBD2 (5 bases). Trimming took 3 bases from V and 3 from J, leaving 15 bases between them. The CDR3 extends over 15 amino acids. Germline values: CDR1 SGHAT, CDR2 FQNNGV. Here the CDR3 DNA reads TGTGCCAGCAGCTTGTCGTGGGATAGCGACTACGAGCAGTACGTC. It translates to CASSLSWDSDYEQYV.

The V gene is TRBV5-4, the J gene TRBJ2-3; TRBD2 might be the D (5 bases). Germline-derived CDR1 and CDR2 are SGHNT and YYREEE (reference sequence). The CDR3 contains 15 residues. Trimming removed 4 bases from V and 0 bases from J, with 12 bases in between. The CDR3 DNA is TGTGCCAGCAGCCCAGGACTGGAAAGCACAGATACGCAGTATTTT. Residues: CASSPGLESTDTQYF.

The chain has TRBV30 and TRBJ2-3, with D hard to call. Trimming left V 2 bases short and J 5 bases short, with 17 bases between. Germline V gene sequence: CDR1 GTSNPN, CDR2 SVGIG (reference sequence). CDR3 length equals 15 residues. The CDR3 region is CAWSSKTPPRDTQYF. The CDR3 DNA is TGTGCCTGGAGTTCGAAGACTCCACCAAGAGATACGCAGTATTTT.

With regard to this clone: The same CDR3 also results from other DNA sequences found in this sample. This chain uses TRBV2 with TRBJ2-1; 7 bases align to TRBD2. J was trimmed by 6 bases and V by 4 bases; bases with no gene match: 0. The CDR3 length is 12 residues. Germline lookup yields CDR1 SNHLY and CDR2 FYNNEI. The CDR3 DNA reads TGTGCCAGCAGTGGGACTAGCAATGAGCAGTTCTTC. It specifies CASSGTSNEQFF.

The V call is TRBV2, the J call TRBJ2-2; D is perhaps TRBD2 (6 bases). Trimming removed 6 bases from V and 4 bases from J, with 15 bases in between. CDR1 is SNHLY and CDR2 is FYNNEI in the germline V gene. The length of the CDR3 is 15 residues. The CDR3: CASRAPGLPTGELFF. As DNA, the CDR3 is TGTGCCAGCAGAGCTCCGGGACTCCCCACCGGGGAGCTGTTTTTT.

The chain links TRBV5-4 to TRBJ2-1; 13 bases agree with TRBD2. This CDR3 spans 15 amino acids. With V trimmed by 4 bases and J by 7 bases, 5 bases remained unmatched. Germline values: CDR1 SGHNT, CDR2 YYREEE (reference sequence). The CDR3 DNA follows: TGTGCCAGCAGCACCACTAGCGGGAGGGCGAATGAGCAGTTCTTC. Its protein product is CASSTTSGRANEQFF.

The chain uses TRBV2 and TRBJ1-2; TRBD1 matches at 9 bases. The trim removed 6 bases at V and 4 bases at J, leaving 3 bases unmatched. CDR3 length: 13 residues. Germline CDR1 is SNHLY and CDR2 is FYNNEI. The CDR3 sequence is CASRPTGGYGYTF. The CDR3 DNA follows: TGTGCCAGCAGACCGACAGGGGGCTATGGCTACACCTTC.

The rearrangement joins TRBV7-2 to TRBJ2-7; D unresolved. The CDR3 is 15 residues long. Germline loops: CDR1 SGHTA, CDR2 FQGNSA. V shed 0 bases and J shed 3 bases, with 12 bases lying between them. The CDR3 here is CASSLATGYNYEQYF. CDR3 sequence (DNA): TGTGCCAGCAGCTTAGCGACCGGGTACAACTACGAGCAGTACTTC.

The chain carries TRBV5-1 and TRBJ2-5, with D possibly TRBD2 on 6 matching bases. V lost 1 base, J lost 4 bases, and 20 bases lay in between. The CDR3 is 17 residues long. Per germline, CDR1 SGHRS and CDR2 YFSETQ. The CDR3, as DNA: TGCGCCAGCAGCTTGAGAGGTAGCGGAAACCCCCCAGAGACCCAGTACTTC. This translates into CASSLRGSGNPPETQYF.

This chain links TRBV1 with TRBJ2-7; TRBD2 reflects the table's D call only, with no check against the DNA. TRBV1 counts as a pseudogene. The CDR3 sequence is 16 residues long. In DNA, the CDR3 is TGCACCAGCAGCGGAAAGTCGGGGAGAAGGCCCTACGAGCAGTACGTC. Translation gives CTSSGKSGRRPYEQYV.

The genes are TRBV28 and TRBJ1-1; 8 bases fit TRBD1. CDR1 is MDHEN and CDR2 is SYDVKM in the germline V gene. V trimming: 6 bases; J trimming: 4 bases; junction bases outside the gene matches: 10. CDR3 length: 15 residues. The CDR3 spells CASSPDRGGGTEAFF. The DNA for the CDR3 is TGTGCCAGCAGCCCCGACAGGGGCGGAGGCACTGAAGCTTTCTTT.

The rearrangement links TRBV7-9 to TRBJ1-2, with D possibly TRBD1 on 5 matching bases. Germline V gene data show CDR1 as SEHNR and CDR2 as FQNEAQ (reference sequence). V dropped 6 bases and J dropped 8 bases, with 16 bases sitting between them. The CDR3 is 13 residues long. The CDR3 nucleotides are TGTGCCAGCAGTCTTAGACAGTCGGACGGCTACACCTTC. This codes for CASSLRQSDGYTF.

In DNA form, the CDR3 reads TGTGCCACCAGCAGAGATTTAACGCTCGGGACTGAAGCTTTCTTT. Amino acid sequence: CATSRDLTLGTEAFF. The chain carries TRBV15 and TRBJ1-1; D not certain. V lost 0 bases to trimming and J lost 5 bases, with 13 bases between them. Germline lookup yields CDR1 LNHNV and CDR2 YYDKDF (reference sequence). This CDR3 is 15 amino acids long. The whole variable domain, filled in from reference TRBV15 and TRBJ1-1, reads DAMVIQNPRYQVTQFGKPVTLSCSQTLNHNVMYWYQQKSSQAPKLLFHYYDKDFNNEADTPDNFQSRRPNTSFCFLDIRSPGLGDTAMYLCATSRDLTLGTEAFFGQGTRLTVV.

J is TRBJ2-5 and V is TRBV6-6, with a weak D call TRBD2 (6 bases). The CDR3 sequence is 15 residues long. V lost 2 bases and J lost 4, with 14 bases in between. Germline assignment: CDR1 MNHNY and CDR2 SVGAGI (reference sequence). This chain's CDR3 is CASSYSEAGGETQYF. As DNA, the CDR3 is TGTGCCAGCAGTTACAGCGAAGCGGGCGGAGAGACCCAGTACTTC.

The V and J genes are TRBV10-3 and TRBJ2-7; 7 bases map to TRBD1. The germline CDR1 and CDR2 sequences are ENHRY and SYGVKD. This CDR3 is built from 14 residues. With V trimmed by 10 bases and J by 6 bases, 15 bases remained unmatched. CDR3 loop: CATADRDDGSEQYF. The CDR3 DNA reads as TGTGCCACCGCCGACAGGGATGATGGTTCCGAGCAGTACTTC.

The chain has TRBV6-5 and TRBJ1-5, with 9 bases that match TRBD1. V shed 6 bases, J shed 1 base, and the junction held 4 bases outside the gene matches. Germline-derived CDR1 and CDR2 are MNHEY and SVGAGI. The CDR3 sequence is 15 residues long. CDR3 loop: CASRRQGGSNQPQHF. As DNA, the CDR3 is TGTGCCAGCAGACGACAGGGGGGGAGCAATCAGCCCCAGCATTTT.

This CDR3 reads CASSVALAAYEQYF. CDR3 in DNA: TGTGCCAGCAGCGTAGCGCTAGCGGCCTACGAGCAGTACTTC. The V and J genes are TRBV9 and TRBJ2-7; TRBD2 aligns across 7 bases. The CDR3 runs 14 residues. V was clipped by 0 bases and J by 2 bases; unmatched bases: 2. Germline V CDR1 and CDR2: SGDLS, YYNGEE.